The present T cell receptor beta chain was sequenced within a study of Graves' ophthalmopathy and Graves' hyperthyroidism. In its sample, this clonotype was seen many times. Its antigen is as yet unknown. As the template, RNA transcripts were used to amplify TCR beta CDR3 regions. Second-round multiplex PCR followed a first-round RT-PCR using HTBI primers. MiXCR, run by TCRdb on the multiplex PCR reads, gives a single entry per CDR3 protein. The sample consists of approximately 1.2 million distinct CDR3 sequences, about two fifths of them appearing once. Germline V gene data show CDR1 as DFQATT and CDR2 as SNEGSKA (reference sequence). The CDR3 runs to 14 residues. The J segment lost 1 base and the V segment lost 5 bases, leaving 5 bases of the junction unmatched. Newly diagnosed hyperthyroidism donors, aged 18 to 65, duration under 2 months. Orbital computed tomography, together with clinical symptoms, serum thyroxine, TRAb and thyroid ultrasound, was used for diagnosis.

Findings and limits, study-wide: Blood also held most thyroid clonotypes expanded above 0.001 frequency.

Sequencing used peripheral blood or thyroid tissue (not recorded which). The V call is TRBV20-1, the J call TRBJ2-7, with 10 bases fitting TRBD1. The receptor's source is an adult man with Graves' hyperthyroidism. The CDR3 DNA sequence: TGCAGTGCTCTAGGGACAGGGGTGTCCTACGAGCAGTACTTC. This sequence encodes CSALGTGVSYEQYF.